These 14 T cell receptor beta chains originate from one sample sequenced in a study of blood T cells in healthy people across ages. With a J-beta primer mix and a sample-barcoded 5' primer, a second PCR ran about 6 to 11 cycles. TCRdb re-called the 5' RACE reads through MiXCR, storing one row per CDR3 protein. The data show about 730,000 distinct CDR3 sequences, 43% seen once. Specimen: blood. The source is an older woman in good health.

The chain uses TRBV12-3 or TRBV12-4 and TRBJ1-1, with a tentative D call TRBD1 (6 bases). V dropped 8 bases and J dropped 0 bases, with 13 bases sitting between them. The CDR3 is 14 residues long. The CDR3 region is CASGSTGMNTEAFF. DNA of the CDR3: TGTGCCAGCGGATCAACAGGGATGAACACTGAAGCTTTCTTT.

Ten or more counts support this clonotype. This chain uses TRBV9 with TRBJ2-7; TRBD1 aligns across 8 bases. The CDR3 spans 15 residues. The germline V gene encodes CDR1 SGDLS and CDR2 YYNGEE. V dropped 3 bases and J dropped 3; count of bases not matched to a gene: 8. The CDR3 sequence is CASSEGRGPFYEQYF. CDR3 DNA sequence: TGTGCCAGCAGCGAGGGCAGGGGGCCTTTCTACGAGCAGTACTTC. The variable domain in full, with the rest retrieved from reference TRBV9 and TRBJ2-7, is DSGVTQTPKHLITATGQRVTLRCSPRSGDLSVYWYQQSLDQGLQFLIQYYNGEERAKGNILERFSAQQFPDLHSELNLSSLELGDSALYFCASSEGRGPFYEQYFGPGTRLTVT.

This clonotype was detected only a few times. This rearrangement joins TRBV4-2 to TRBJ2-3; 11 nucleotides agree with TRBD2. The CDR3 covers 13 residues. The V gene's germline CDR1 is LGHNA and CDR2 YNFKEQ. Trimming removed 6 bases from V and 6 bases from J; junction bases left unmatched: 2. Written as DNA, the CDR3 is TGTGCCAGCAGTCGGACTAGCGGGGATACGCAGTATTTT. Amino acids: CASSRTSGDTQYF.

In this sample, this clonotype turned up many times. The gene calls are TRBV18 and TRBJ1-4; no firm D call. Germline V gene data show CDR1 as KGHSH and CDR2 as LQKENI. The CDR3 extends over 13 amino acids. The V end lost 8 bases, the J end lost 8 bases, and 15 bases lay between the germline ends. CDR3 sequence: CASKRDLGEKLFF. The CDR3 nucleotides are TGTGCCAGCAAAAGGGATCTTGGGGAAAAACTGTTTTTT. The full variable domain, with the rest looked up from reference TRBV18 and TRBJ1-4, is NAGVMQNPRHLVRRRGQEARLRCSPMKGHSHVYWYRQLPEEGLKFMVYLQKENIIDESGMPKERFSAEFPKEGPSILRIQQVVRGDSAAYFCASKRDLGEKLFFGSGTQLSVL.

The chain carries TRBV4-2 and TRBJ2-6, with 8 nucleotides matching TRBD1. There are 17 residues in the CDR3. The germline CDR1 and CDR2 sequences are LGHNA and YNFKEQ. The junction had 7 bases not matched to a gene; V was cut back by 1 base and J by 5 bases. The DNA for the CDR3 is TGTGCCAGCAGCCAAGCCCGTACAGGGGGTCGGGCCAACGTCCTGACTTTC. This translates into CASSQARTGGRANVLTF.

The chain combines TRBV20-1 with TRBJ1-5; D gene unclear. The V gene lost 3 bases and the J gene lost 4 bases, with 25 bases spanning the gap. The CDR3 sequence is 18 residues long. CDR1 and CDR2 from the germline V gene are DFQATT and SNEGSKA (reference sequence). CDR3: CSASESYVGGGGNQPQHF. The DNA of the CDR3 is TGCAGTGCTAGCGAGAGCTACGTAGGTGGAGGAGGAAATCAGCCCCAGCATTTT.

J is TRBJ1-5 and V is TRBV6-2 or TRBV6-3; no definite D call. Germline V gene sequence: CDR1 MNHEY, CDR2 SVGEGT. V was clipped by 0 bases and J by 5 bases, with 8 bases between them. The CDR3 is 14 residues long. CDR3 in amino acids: CASSYSIWDQPQHF. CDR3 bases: TGTGCCAGCAGTTACTCGATTTGGGATCAGCCCCAGCATTTT.

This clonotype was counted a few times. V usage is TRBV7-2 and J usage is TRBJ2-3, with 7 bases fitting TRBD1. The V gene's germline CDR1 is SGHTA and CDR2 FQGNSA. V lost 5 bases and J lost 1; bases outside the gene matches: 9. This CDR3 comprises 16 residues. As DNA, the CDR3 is TGTGCCAGCAGCCCTTCTACAGGGGCGGGCACAGATACGCAGTATTTT. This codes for CASSPSTGAGTDTQYF.

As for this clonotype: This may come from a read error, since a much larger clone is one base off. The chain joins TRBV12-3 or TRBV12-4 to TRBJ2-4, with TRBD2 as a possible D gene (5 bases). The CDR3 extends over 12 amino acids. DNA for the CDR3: TGTGCCGGCAGTTTTGGAAATTGGGAGCAGTACTTC. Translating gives CAGSFGNWEQYF.

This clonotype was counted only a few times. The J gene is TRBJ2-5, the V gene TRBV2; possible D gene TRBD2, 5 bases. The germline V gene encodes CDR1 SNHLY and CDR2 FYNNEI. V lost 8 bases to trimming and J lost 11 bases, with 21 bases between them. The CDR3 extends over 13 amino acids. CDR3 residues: CASDGLPTAEQYF. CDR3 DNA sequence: TGTGCCAGCGATGGACTCCCGACTGCAGAGCAGTACTTC. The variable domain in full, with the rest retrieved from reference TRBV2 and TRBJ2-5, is EPEVTQTPSHQVTQMGQEVILRCVPISNHLYFYWYRQILGQKVEFLVSFYNNEISEKSEIFDDQFSVERPDGSNFTLKIRSTKLEDSAMYFCASDGLPTAEQYFGPGTRLLVL.

The CDR3 DNA is TGTGCCAGCAGTCACTCCGGGACCACCCTCTACGAGCAGTACTTC. This encodes CASSHSGTTLYEQYF. The chain uses TRBV27 and TRBJ2-7; TRBD1 or TRBD2 may be the D gene (5 bases each). Trimming removed 5 bases at V and 3 bases at J, with 17 bases between. CDR3 length: 15 amino acids. The germline V gene encodes CDR1 MNHEY and CDR2 SMNVEV (reference sequence).

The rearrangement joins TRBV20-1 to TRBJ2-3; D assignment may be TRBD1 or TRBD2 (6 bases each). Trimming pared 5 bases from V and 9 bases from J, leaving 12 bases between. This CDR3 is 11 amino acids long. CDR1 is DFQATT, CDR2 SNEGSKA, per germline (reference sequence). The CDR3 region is CSAVIGGTQYF. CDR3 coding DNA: TGCAGTGCTGTTATCGGGGGCACGCAGTATTTT.

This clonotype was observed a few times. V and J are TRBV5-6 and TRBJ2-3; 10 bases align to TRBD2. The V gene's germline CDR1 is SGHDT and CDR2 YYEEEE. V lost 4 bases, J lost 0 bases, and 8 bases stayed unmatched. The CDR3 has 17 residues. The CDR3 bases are TGTGCCAGCAGCCTGGAGCGGGGGGGCTTGAGCACAGATACGCAGTATTTT. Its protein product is CASSLERGGLSTDTQYF.

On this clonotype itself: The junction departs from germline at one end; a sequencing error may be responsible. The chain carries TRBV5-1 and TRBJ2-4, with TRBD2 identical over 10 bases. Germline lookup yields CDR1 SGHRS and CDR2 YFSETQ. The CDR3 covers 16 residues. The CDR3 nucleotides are TGCGTCAGCAGCTCATTAGCGGGGGGCCAATACAATGAGCAGTACTTC. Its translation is CVSSSLAGGQYNEQYF.